The 23 T cell receptor beta chains listed next were all sequenced from one sample in a study of T cells in Graves' hyperthyroidism and ophthalmopathy. RNA transcripts yielded amplified TCR beta CDR3 regions. The HTBI primer set served for first-round RT-PCR of the TCR CDR3. Each CDR3 protein is one row after TCRdb ran MiXCR on the multiplex PCR reads. The repertoire holds 600,000 to 650,000 distinct CDR3 sequences, around 15% seen once, with around 3.9% in the top ten. The sequenced sample consisted of blood. The source of these receptors is a woman between 25 and 40 years old with Graves' hyperthyroidism.

Ten or more counts support this clonotype. This chain uses TRBV6-1 with TRBJ2-7, with unresolved D. Per the germline V gene, CDR1 is MNHNS and CDR2 is SASEGT. With 5 bases removed from V and 0 bases from J, the gap between germline ends came to 11 bases. The CDR3 runs to 14 residues. The chain's CDR3 is CASSPRGDSYEQYF. As DNA, the CDR3 is TGTGCCAGCAGTCCCCGTGGGGACTCCTACGAGCAGTACTTC.

This clonotype was observed many times. V and J are TRBV18 and TRBJ2-1, with D possibly matching TRBD1 (6 bases). Trimming removed 3 bases from V and 4 bases from J, with 16 bases in between. From germline, CDR1 is KGHSH and CDR2 LQKENI. The CDR3 has 16 residues. CDR3 DNA: TGTGCCAGCTCACCGACTTCGGACAGCTTATACAATGAGCAGTTCTTC. This codes for CASSPTSDSLYNEQFF.

This clonotype was found many times. V is TRBV6-2 or TRBV6-3 and J is TRBJ2-7; D tentatively reads TRBD1 or TRBD2 (5 bases each). The V gene's germline CDR1 is MNHEY and CDR2 SVGEGT. The ends were cut back, 7 bases at V and 0 bases at J, with 16 bases in the middle. CDR3 length: 15 residues. CDR3 protein: CASTGPGTDSYEQYF. CDR3 nucleotide sequence: TGTGCCAGCACTGGTCCCGGGACGGACTCCTACGAGCAGTACTTC.

The genes are TRBV9 and TRBJ1-3, with unresolved D. The CDR3 has 14 amino acids. Germline V gives CDR1 SGDLS, CDR2 YYNGEE. V lost 0 bases and J lost 3, with 7 bases in between. The CDR3 sequence is CASSVGGVGNTIYF. DNA of the CDR3: TGTGCCAGCAGCGTAGGCGGGGTTGGAAACACCATATATTTT. Together with reference TRBV9 and TRBJ1-3, the CDR3 gives the full variable domain: DSGVTQTPKHLITATGQRVTLRCSPRSGDLSVYWYQQSLDQGLQFLIQYYNGEERAKGNILERFSAQQFPDLHSELNLSSLELGDSALYFCASSVGGVGNTIYFGEGSWLTVV.

This clonotype has at least ten counts. V usage is TRBV18 and J usage is TRBJ1-1; no reliable D call. V shed 6 bases and J shed 2 bases, with 13 bases lying between them. Germline loops: CDR1 KGHSH, CDR2 LQKENI. There are 14 residues in the CDR3. CDR3 sequence reads: CASSSIGGNTEAFF. Written as DNA, the CDR3 is TGTGCCAGCTCCTCCATAGGAGGTAACACTGAAGCTTTCTTT.

This clonotype has just a few counts. The chain joins TRBV5-5 to TRBJ1-5; tentative D call: TRBD1 (5 bases). Trimming left V 0 bases short and J 2 bases short, with 24 bases between. Germline V CDR1 and CDR2: SGHKS, YYEKEE (reference sequence). The CDR3 spans 20 residues. The DNA of the CDR3 is TGTGCCAGCAGCTTGGGCCCAGTTGGTCCAGGGCTGGTAGGCAATCAGCCCCAGCATTTT. The encoded protein is CASSLGPVGPGLVGNQPQHF.

The chain uses TRBV20-1 and TRBJ2-7; 10 bases align to TRBD2. J was trimmed by 6 bases and V by 0 bases; bases with no gene match: 11. The CDR3 runs to 16 residues. Germline CDR1 is DFQATT and CDR2 is SNEGSKA (reference sequence). The CDR3 DNA reads as TGCAGTGCTAGAGATTACCTAGCGGGAGTTGGGGTCGAGCAGTACTTC. Amino acid sequence: CSARDYLAGVGVEQYF.

The chain employs TRBV30 and TRBJ2-1; 8 bases agree with TRBD2. The germline V gene has CDR1 GTSNPN and CDR2 SVGIG (reference sequence). This CDR3 comprises 15 residues. After removal of 3 bases from V and 5 bases from J, the junction contained 9 bases not matched to a gene. DNA of the CDR3: TGTGCCTGGAGAGAACTAGCGGAGATCAACAATGAGCAGTTCTTC. Residues: CAWRELAEINNEQFF.

This clonotype came up many times. This sequence joins TRBV2 and TRBJ2-7, with D perhaps matching TRBD2 (5 bases). Trimming removed 7 bases at V and 3 bases at J, with 10 bases between. This CDR3 has 12 amino acids. Germline values: CDR1 SNHLY, CDR2 FYNNEI. CDR3 sequence reads: CASTEGNYEQYF. The CDR3, as DNA: TGTGCCAGCACTGAGGGAAACTACGAGCAGTACTTC.

There are many counts of this clonotype. This chain links TRBV28 with TRBJ2-3; D possibly corresponds to TRBD1 (8 bases). The V end lost 3 bases, the J end lost 3 bases, and 22 bases lay between the germline ends. Germline V lookup: CDR1 MDHEN, CDR2 SYDVKM. This CDR3 spans 18 amino acids. In nucleotides, the CDR3 is TGTGCCAGCAGTTTGGGGACAGGCCGGCGGGGGAAGACAGATACGCAGTATTTT. Amino acid sequence: CASSLGTGRRGKTDTQYF. The full variable domain, in which reference TRBV28 and TRBJ2-3 provide the parts outside the CDR3, is DVKVTQSSRYLVKRTGEKVFLECVQDMDHENMFWYRQDPGLGLRLIYFSYDVKMKEKGDIPEGYSVSREKKERFSLILESASTNQTSMYLCASSLGTGRRGKTDTQYFGPGTRLTVL.

This clonotype was found a few times. The rearrangement joins TRBV29-1 to TRBJ2-2; TRBD1 is a possible D gene (5 bases). The germline V gene has CDR1 SQVTM and CDR2 ANQGSEA. V was trimmed by 4 bases and J by 4 bases, leaving 7 bases between them. There are 12 residues in the CDR3. In DNA, the CDR3 is TGCAGCGTTGTCGACAGCACCGGGGAGCTGTTTTTT. Residues: CSVVDSTGELFF.

In regard to this clonotype: A much larger clonotype is one base distant, so this may be a read error. This sequence joins TRBV15 and TRBJ2-7, with D tentatively TRBD2 (6 bases). The V gene lost 3 bases and the J gene lost 7 bases, with 16 bases spanning the gap. The CDR3 has 14 residues. The germline V gene encodes CDR1 LNHNV and CDR2 YYDKDF (reference sequence). CDR3 coding DNA: TGTGCCACCAGCAGGTCCGGGAGTGGGAATGAGCAGTACTTC. It is translated as CATSRSGSGNEQYF.

This clonotype appeared many times. The chain links TRBV2 to TRBJ2-4; D not certain. There are 15 residues in the CDR3. Germline-derived CDR1 and CDR2 are SNHLY and FYNNEI. With 5 bases removed from V and 3 bases from J, the gap between germline ends came to 14 bases. Here the CDR3 reads CASSPALKDKNIQYF. The CDR3 nucleotides are TGTGCCAGCAGTCCTGCGCTGAAGGACAAAAACATTCAGTACTTC.

As to this clonotype: A much larger clone sits a single nucleotide away, making a read error possible. V and J are TRBV11-2 and TRBJ2-3; TRBD2 aligns across 9 bases. Unmatched junction bases numbered 9, after V lost 5 bases and J lost 9 bases. CDR3 length: 14 residues. Germline CDR1 is SGHAT and CDR2 is FQNNGV. The CDR3 DNA sequence: TGTGCCAGCAGCCCAGGGACTAGCACGATGACGCAGTATTTT. Translating gives CASSPGTSTMTQYF.

There are many counts of this clonotype. The V and J genes are TRBV7-9 and TRBJ1-2; maybe TRBD1 (6 bases). The length of the CDR3 is 13 residues. Germline CDR1 is SEHNR and CDR2 is FQNEAQ (reference sequence). V dropped 5 bases and J dropped 3 bases, with 10 bases sitting between them. CDR3 loop: CASSPGADYGYTF. The CDR3 DNA is TGTGCCAGCAGCCCGGGGGCAGACTATGGCTACACCTTC.

This clonotype was picked up one time. The genes are TRBV27 and TRBJ2-2, with 9 bases fitting TRBD2. The CDR3 length is 18 residues. The junction had 10 bases not matched to a gene; V was cut back by 1 base and J by 4 bases. Germline V lookup: CDR1 MNHEY, CDR2 SMNVEV (reference sequence). The CDR3 bases are TGTGCCAGCAGTTTATACAGTTTCGCTAGCGGGACCACCGGGGAGCTGTTTTTT. Translating it yields CASSLYSFASGTTGELFF.

Comments on this clonotype: At one boundary the junction diverges from the germline segment, which might be a read error. The V call is TRBV9, the J call TRBJ1-1; tentatively, D is TRBD1 (6 bases). The V gene's germline CDR1 is SGDLS and CDR2 YYNGEE. The CDR3 runs to 15 residues. In DNA, the CDR3 is TGTGCCAGCAGCGTAGTCCCGACAGGTTACACAGAAGCTTTCTTT. This gives the protein CASSVVPTGYTEAFF.

The gene calls are TRBV7-9 and TRBJ2-2, with 7 bases matching TRBD1. The germline CDR1 and CDR2 sequences are SEHNR and FQNEAQ (reference sequence). Trimming removed 4 bases from V and 5 bases from J; junction bases left unmatched: 4. The CDR3 runs 14 residues. CDR3 bases: TGTGCCAGCAGCTCTCTGACAGGGACCGGGGAGCTGTTTTTT. As protein: CASSSLTGTGELFF.

The rearrangement joins TRBV10-3 to TRBJ2-1, with 8 bases lining up with TRBD2. The length of the CDR3 is 15 residues. The germline V gene has CDR1 ENHRY and CDR2 SYGVKD. V dropped 0 bases and J dropped 8; count of bases not matched to a gene: 6. The CDR3 here is CAISESGAGVDEQFF. Written as DNA, the CDR3 is TGTGCCATCAGTGAGTCAGGAGCGGGAGTCGATGAGCAGTTCTTC.

This clonotype was seen only a few times. The rearrangement links TRBV6-1 to TRBJ2-2, with 8 positions matching TRBD2. Germline CDR1 and CDR2: MNHNS and SASEGT. CDR3 length equals 14 residues. V trimming: 6 bases; J trimming: 4 bases; junction bases outside the gene matches: 4. The CDR3 spells CASRAGVGTGELFF. CDR3 nucleotides: TGTGCCAGCAGAGCGGGAGTTGGCACCGGGGAGCTGTTTTTT.

This clonotype was found many times. CDR3 sequence reads: CASSTRLAGGREQFF. The CDR3 nucleotides read TGTGCCAGCAGTACCCGACTAGCGGGAGGGCGGGAGCAGTTCTTC. The chain links TRBV28 to TRBJ2-1; TRBD2 matches 14 bases. Germline V lookup: CDR1 MDHEN, CDR2 SYDVKM. The length of the CDR3 is 15 residues. V lost 5 bases and J lost 10; bases outside the gene matches: 7.

This clonotype was detected many times. The rearrangement links TRBV20-1 to TRBJ2-5; perhaps TRBD1 as D (6 bases). This CDR3 is built from 12 residues. Trimming cost V 3 bases and J 5 bases, with 10 bases left between them. The germline CDR1 and CDR2 sequences are DFQATT and SNEGSKA (reference sequence). CDR3 DNA sequence: TGCAGTGCTAGTAGGGGGATGGAGACCCAGTACTTC. Translated, it gives CSASRGMETQYF.

This clonotype has a count of ten or more. The rearrangement links TRBV6-5 to TRBJ1-2, with D maybe TRBD1 (5 bases). The length of the CDR3 is 14 residues. Trimming removed 1 base at V and 6 bases at J, with 12 bases between. The V gene's germline CDR1 is MNHEY and CDR2 SVGAGI. CDR3 sequence reads: CASSYFGGLDGYTF. The DNA for the CDR3 is TGTGCCAGCAGTTACTTCGGGGGACTCGATGGCTACACCTTC.